These T cell receptor beta chains were read from a single sample in a study of blood T cell repertoires in COVID-19. TCRdb's table, derived via immunoSEQ multiplex PCR, lists solely in-frame clones and lacks some. The sample includes more than 90,000 clones, about 85% of them seen just once. The sequencing sample was made of peripheral blood. These receptors all come from an elderly man with acute or convalescent COVID-19. Each CDR3 is given with its conserved first and last residue. The D gene is left open where the match is weak. For some rows the clone size is stated as once, few or many, or as a class when expanded; others skip it.

cdr3_nt	cdr3_aa	clone_size	d_call	j_call	v_call
TGTGCCAGTAGTATCCGTCGGGCAGATACGCAGTATTTT	CASSIRRADTQYF	-	-	TRBJ2-3	TRBV19
TGTGCCAGCAGCTTAGGGGTTCTACGGGGGTACAATGAGCAGTTCTTC	CASSLGVLRGYNEQFF	-	-	TRBJ2-1	TRBV7-2
TGTGCCAGCAGCCCCCGGGGACTAGCGGGAGGTAATGAGCAGTTCTTC	CASSPRGLAGGNEQFF	-	TRBD2	TRBJ2-1	TRBV5-4
TGCGCCAGCAGCCCCGAAAACAGGGGGTATATGAATGAGCAGTTCTTC	CASSPENRGYMNEQFF	-	TRBD1	TRBJ2-1	TRBV4-1
TGTGCCAGCAGCAGGGACAGGGGTTCCGGCAATCAGCCCCAGCATTTT	CASSRDRGSGNQPQHF	-	TRBD1	TRBJ1-5	TRBV5-6
TGTGCCAGCAGTTCAGACAGGTCCCGCTATAATTCACCCCTCCACTTT	CASSSDRSRYNSPLHF	-	-	TRBJ1-6	TRBV28
TGCGCCAGCAGCTTGTACGATGGGACAAGGTATAATTCACCCCTCCACTTT	CASSLYDGTRYNSPLHF	-	-	TRBJ1-6	TRBV5-1
TGTGCCAGCAGTGGCGACAGGTTTGGAGGCTACACCTTC	CASSGDRFGGYTF	-	-	TRBJ1-2	TRBV2
TGTGCCAGCAGGTACCGGGACACAGATACGCAGTATTTT	CASRYRDTDTQYF	-	-	TRBJ2-3	TRBV7-2
TGTGCCAGCAAACAGGGACAGTACTCTGGAAACACCATATATTTT	CASKQGQYSGNTIYF	-	TRBD1	TRBJ1-3	TRBV28
TGCAGCGGACAAAGGGGGCGCGGAGAGCAGTACTTC	CSGQRGRGEQYF	-	TRBD1	TRBJ2-7	TRBV29-1
TGTGCCAGCAGCTTAGGTTCCGGGACAGTATTTGAGCAGTTCTTC	CASSLGSGTVFEQFF	-	TRBD1	TRBJ2-1	TRBV5-8
TGTGCCAGCAGTTCTATACGAGACAGATACTATGGCTACACCTTC	CASSSIRDRYYGYTF	few	-	TRBJ1-2	TRBV27
TGTGCCAGCAACCAATACAACGGGGAGCTGTTTTTT	CASNQYNGELFF	-	-	TRBJ2-2	TRBV7-9
TGTGCCAGCAGCTTGGGGGACTTTTCACCTGGAAACACCATATATTTT	CASSLGDFSPGNTIYF	-	-	TRBJ1-3	TRBV5-4
TGTGCCAGCAGCAGTGGGCCCGATCAGGACACCATATATTTT	CASSSGPDQDTIYF	-	-	TRBJ1-3	TRBV5-4
TGCGCCAGCAGCGCGGGACGGATGAACACTGAAGCTTTCTTT	CASSAGRMNTEAFF	-	-	TRBJ1-1	TRBV5-1
TGTGCCAGCCACCAGCGGGGCCAAGCTTTCTTT	CASHQRGQAFF	-	-	TRBJ1-1	TRBV28
TGTGCCAGCAGCTCCCTCGGCGGGAGGGCCTCCAATGAGCAGTTCTTC	CASSSLGGRASNEQFF	-	TRBD2	TRBJ2-1	TRBV7-3
TGTGCCAGCAGCTTAGTTGGCAGGGGGGATCAGCCCCAGCATTTT	CASSLVGRGDQPQHF	-	TRBD1	TRBJ1-5	TRBV7-2
TGTGCCAGCAGCCCATCTGACGGGGGCGAGCAGTACTTC	CASSPSDGGEQYF	-	-	TRBJ2-7	TRBV13
TGTGCCAGCAGAGAATCGGACAGAAAAACTAATGAGCAGTTCTTC	CASRESDRKTNEQFF	-	-	TRBJ2-1	TRBV27
TGTGCCAGTAGTATAGCAGGACACTTGCGCTCTGGAAACACCATATATTTT	CASSIAGHLRSGNTIYF	-	-	TRBJ1-3	TRBV19
TGTGCCTGGAGTCTCCGGGGCCCGGGGGGGAATTCACCCCTCCACTTT	CAWSLRGPGGNSPLHF	-	-	TRBJ1-6	TRBV30
TGTGCCAGCAGTTCCCGGGACAGGATCTACGAGCAGTACTTC	CASSSRDRIYEQYF	-	TRBD1	TRBJ2-7	TRBV27
TGTGCCAGCAGCTCCGACCCTATATTACGACAGATTAACTATGGCTACACCTTC	CASSSDPILRQINYGYTF	-	-	TRBJ1-2	TRBV11-2
TGTGCCTGGAGCGCGGGACTAGCGGGAGAGACCCAGTACTTC	CAWSAGLAGETQYF	-	TRBD2	TRBJ2-5	TRBV30
TGTGCCAGCTCACCACCAAATACAGGGGGCGGCGAGCAGTACTTC	CASSPPNTGGGEQYF	-	TRBD1	TRBJ2-7	TRBV18
TGTGCCAGCAGGGCGGACAGGGGTGGCAATGAGCAGTTCTTC	CASRADRGGNEQFF	-	TRBD1	TRBJ2-1	TRBV5-8
TGTGCCAGCAGCCAGCTCAGGGGGCATGGCTACACCTTC	CASSQLRGHGYTF	-	TRBD1	TRBJ1-2	TRBV3-1/TRBV3-2
TGTGCCAGAACAGGGAAGGCCAGCGTAACCGGGGAGCTGTTTTTT	CARTGKASVTGELFF	-	-	TRBJ2-2	TRBV2
TGTGCCAGCAGCCAGGCCCCCGGTAAGGGAGGCACAGATACGCAGTATTTT	CASSQAPGKGGTDTQYF	-	-	TRBJ2-3	TRBV4-2
TGTGCCAGCAGTTTATACACAGGGCTTACCTCCTACGAGCAGTACTTC	CASSLYTGLTSYEQYF	-	-	TRBJ2-7	TRBV28
TGTGCCAGCAGCCCCAAGACAGCGTATAATTCACCCCTCCACTTT	CASSPKTAYNSPLHF	-	-	TRBJ1-6	TRBV11-2
TGTGCCTGGAGACCCAGGGGCTCCGGTGAAAAACTGTTTTTT	CAWRPRGSGEKLFF	-	-	TRBJ1-4	TRBV30
TGTGCCAGCAGTTTGACTAGCGGCTCCTACAATGAGCAGTTCTTC	CASSLTSGSYNEQFF	-	TRBD2	TRBJ2-1	TRBV6-5
TGCGCCAGCGGCGAAAGCGGGGGGCGCGATTCACCCCTCCACTTT	CASGESGGRDSPLHF	-	-	TRBJ1-6	TRBV5-1
TGCGCCAGCAGCCCTATACCAACCTACGAGCAGTACTTC	CASSPIPTYEQYF	-	-	TRBJ2-7	TRBV5-1
TGCGCCAGCAGGGGCGAGACTAACTATGGCTACACCTTC	CASRGETNYGYTF	-	-	TRBJ1-2	TRBV4-3
TGTGCCAGCAGCCATTACACTAGCGGAACCACCGGGGAGCTGTTTTTT	CASSHYTSGTTGELFF	-	TRBD2	TRBJ2-2	TRBV4-2
TGTGCCAGCAGGACAGGGCATGGTCAGCCCCAGCATTTT	CASRTGHGQPQHF	-	TRBD1	TRBJ1-5	TRBV12-3/TRBV12-4
TGTGCCAGCAGCCAATTTGGAGGGATAGGGGCCTCTAATTCACCCCTCCACTTT	CASSQFGGIGASNSPLHF	few	-	TRBJ1-6	TRBV7-9
TGCGCCAGCAGGCCGGGGGGAGGCTATGGCTACACCTTC	CASRPGGGYGYTF	-	-	TRBJ1-2	TRBV5-1